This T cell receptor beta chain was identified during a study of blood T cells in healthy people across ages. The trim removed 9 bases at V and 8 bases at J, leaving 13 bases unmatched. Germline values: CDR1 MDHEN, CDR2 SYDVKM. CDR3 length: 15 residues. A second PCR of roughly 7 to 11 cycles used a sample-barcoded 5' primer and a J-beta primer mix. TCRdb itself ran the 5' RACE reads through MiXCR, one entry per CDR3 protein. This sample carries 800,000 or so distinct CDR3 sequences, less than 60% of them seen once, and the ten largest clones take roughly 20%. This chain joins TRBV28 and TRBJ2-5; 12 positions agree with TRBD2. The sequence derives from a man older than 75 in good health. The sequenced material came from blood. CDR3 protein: CASRLAGGLGKTQYF. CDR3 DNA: TGTGCCAGTCGGCTAGCGGGAGGGCTGGGAAAAACCCAGTACTTC.